This T cell receptor beta chain was retrieved from a study of monozygotic twins with inflammatory bowel disease. General study points: The authors could not tell different T cell subtypes apart.

The CDR3 consists of 15 residues. Remarks on this clonotype: Its antigen is unidentified.

TCRdb re-called the 5' RACE reads, yielding one record per CDR3 amino acid sequence without DNA. This sample's clone table lists around 47,000 distinct CDR3 sequences. The V and J genes are TRBV21-1 and TRBJ1-2; TCRdb's D call of TRBD1 is untestable without DNA. TRBV21-1 is annotated as a pseudogene. This TCR was recovered from a human donor with ulcerative colitis or Crohn's disease, or a healthy co-twin of an affected twin (not recorded which). Input material: blood. CDR3 loop: CASSSPGSQGTGYTF.